The 5 T cell receptor beta chains below were found in one sample sequenced in a study of tumor-infiltrating lymphocytes in primary liver carcinoma. Priming with a constant-region primer yielded TCR beta cDNA from approximately 500 ng total RNA. ARM-PCR, slightly modified, supplied the TCR beta libraries through three nested multiplex PCR rounds. Researchers ran the first two PCR rounds for about 11 cycles each with TRBV1-TRBV30 forward primers and a C-beta reverse primer. TCRdb independently ran MiXCR on the multiplex PCR reads; one entry per CDR3 protein. The repertoire has some 94,000 distinct CDR3 sequences, around two thirds of them found once; the top ten carry 9.5%. Co-extraction yielded RNA and DNA from approximately 22-30 mg of unsorted bulk tissue. What was sequenced was liver tumor tissue from sampling region 5. The sample's subset: tumor region T5, tumor centre. The receptor set was obtained from an older woman with primary liver carcinoma and hepatitis B virus infection.

This clonotype showed up many times. The J gene is TRBJ1-1, the V gene TRBV5-1; D is perhaps TRBD1 (6 bases). Germline V gene sequence: CDR1 SGHRS, CDR2 YFSETQ. Trimming left V 2 bases short and J 3 bases short, with 8 bases between. There are 13 residues in the CDR3. The DNA of the CDR3 is TGCGCCAGCAGCTTACAGGGTGACACTGAAGCTTTCTTT. It translates to CASSLQGDTEAFF.

As concerns this clonotype: The germline gene is not matched at one end of the junction; a read error may be the cause. V and J are TRBV7-3 and TRBJ2-6, with a weak D call TRBD1 (6 bases). CDR3 length: 16 residues. CDR1 SGHTA and CDR2 FQGTGA come from the germline V gene. The CDR3 DNA reads TGTGCCAGCAACTTAACAGGGCGCTCTGGGGCCAACGTCCTGACTTTC. Translating it yields CASNLTGRSGANVLTF.

This chain joins TRBV28 and TRBJ1-1; D is ambiguous. This CDR3 region has 13 residues. From germline, CDR1 is MDHEN and CDR2 SYDVKM. This CDR3 is CASHSVVWNEAFF. The CDR3, as DNA: TGTGCTAGCCACTCCGTCGTCTGGAATGAAGCTTTCTTT.

Points on this clonotype: A junction boundary mismatches the germline segment, possibly from a read error. V and J are TRBV5-8 and TRBJ2-3; TRBD1 is a possible D gene (6 bases). Germline V CDR1 and CDR2: SGHTS, YDEGEE. The CDR3 contains 13 residues. For the CDR3, the DNA is TGTGACAGCAGCGCCCGCCAGGGGGATACGCAGTATTTT. It codes for CDSSARQGDTQYF.

V and J are TRBV28 and TRBJ2-2; 11 positions match TRBD1. The germline V gene encodes CDR1 MDHEN and CDR2 SYDVKM. This CDR3 region has 16 residues. The V and J ends lost 5 bases and 4 bases, in that order; junction bases with no gene match: 6. The CDR3 nucleotides are TGTGCCAGCAGTAGTCCGGGACAGGGGGGCACCGGGGAGCTGTTTTTT. It yields the protein CASSSPGQGGTGELFF.